These T cell receptor beta chains were read from a single sample in a study of blood T cell repertoires in COVID-19. Clones were read by immunoSEQ multiplex PCR, and TCRdb kept only the in-frame ones, dropping some. The sample has about 100,000 clones, approximately 84% seen once. Material: peripheral blood. These receptor sequences come from a human donor in a cohort sampled during active COVID-19. Both conserved end residues are part of each CDR3. Each record gives: clone size, D gene, V gene, J gene, CDR3 DNA, CDR3 protein. The D gene is left open where the match is weak. Clone size is stated in some rows and not others, as once, few, many or a class when expanded.

>NA|NA|TRBV28|TRBJ1-3
TGTGCCAGCAGCACCGGTTCAGGGATCTCTGGAAACACCATATATTTT
CASSTGSGISGNTIYF
>NA|TRBD1|TRBV5-5|TRBJ1-2
TGTGCCAGCAGCCAGACAGGGACTCCGAAATATGGCTACACCTTC
CASSQTGTPKYGYTF
>NA|NA|TRBV18|TRBJ1-1
TGTGCCAGCTCACCACGCCGGGGAAAGGTTGAAGCTTTCTTT
CASSPRRGKVEAFF
>NA|TRBD2|TRBV11-2|TRBJ2-1
TGTGCCACCCGCCAGGCGGGAGGCTCTAGCTCCTACAATGAGCAGTTCTTC
CATRQAGGSSSYNEQFF
>NA|TRBD2|TRBV4-2|TRBJ2-5
TGTGCCAGCAGCTCAGACCCGGGGGTAGCGGGAGTAGAGACCCAGTACTTC
CASSSDPGVAGVETQYF
>NA|TRBD1|TRBV6-5|TRBJ1-2
TGTGCCAGCAGGCGGACCACAGGGGAGTATGGCTACACCTTC
CASRRTTGEYGYTF
>NA|TRBD1|TRBV27|TRBJ2-1
TGTGCCAGCAGTCGGACAGGGGGCCCCTACAATGAGCAGTTCTTC
CASSRTGGPYNEQFF
>NA|TRBD1|TRBV19|TRBJ2-5
TGTGCCACCTCGGGACAGCCCAGCCAGACCCAGTACTTC
CATSGQPSQTQYF
>NA|TRBD1|TRBV5-6|TRBJ2-1
TGTGCCAGCAGCTTTCTGGGACAGAAATACAATGAGCAGTTCTTC
CASSFLGQKYNEQFF
>NA|NA|TRBV27|TRBJ2-7
TGTGCCAGCAGTTTTGGGAGAAACTACGAGCAGTACTTC
CASSFGRNYEQYF
>NA|TRBD2|TRBV7-3|TRBJ2-3
TGTGCCAGCATCGGTAGCGGGGGGTTCACAGATACGCAGTATTTT
CASIGSGGFTDTQYF
>NA|NA|TRBV30|TRBJ2-1
TGTGCCTGGAGTGTAAAGCGGGCTAGCAGGAACAATGAGCAGTTCTTC
CAWSVKRASRNNEQFF
>few|TRBD1|TRBV7-9|TRBJ1-5
TGTGCCAGCAGCACCGGGACAGGGGCTAATCAGCCCCAGCATTTT
CASSTGTGANQPQHF
>NA|NA|TRBV12-3/TRBV12-4|TRBJ2-1
TGTGCCACCCTATCCATGACGGGTAATGAGCAGTTCTTC
CATLSMTGNEQFF
>once|NA|TRBV11-2|TRBJ2-2
TGTGCCAGCAGCTTAGGAGTCACCGGGGAGCTGTTTTTT
CASSLGVTGELFF
>NA|NA|TRBV9|TRBJ1-6
TGTGCCAGCAGCGTAAGGGGGGGGATTGATTCACCCCTCCACTTT
CASSVRGGIDSPLHF
>NA|TRBD1|TRBV6-6|TRBJ1-2
TGTGCCAGCAGTTACTCGGACAGGGATATAGGCTACACCTTC
CASSYSDRDIGYTF
>once|NA|TRBV5-1|TRBJ2-5
TGCGCCAGCAGCTTTCCAGGGGAGACCCAGTACTTC
CASSFPGETQYF
>NA|NA|TRBV28|TRBJ1-3
TGTGCCAGCAGTTCCCACGCAGACTCTGGAAACACCATATATTTT
CASSSHADSGNTIYF
>NA|NA|TRBV20-1|TRBJ2-7
TGCAGTGCTAGAGTTGGGCCCGAGCAGTACTTC
CSARVGPEQYF
>NA|NA|TRBV5-1|TRBJ2-1
TGCGCCAGCAGCTTGGGACAGGTCGACAATGAGCAGTTCTTC
CASSLGQVDNEQFF
>once|NA|TRBV18|TRBJ1-2
TGTGCCAGCTCACCAGATACAGATGGCTACACCTTC
CASSPDTDGYTF
>NA|NA|TRBV18|TRBJ1-5
TGTGCCAGCTCACCACCGGGGGGTGATCAGCCCCAGCATTTT
CASSPPGGDQPQHF
>NA|TRBD2|TRBV9|TRBJ2-5
TGTGCCAGCAGCGTCGGGACTAGCGGGGGATTAGTAGAGACCCAGTACTTC
CASSVGTSGGLVETQYF
>NA|TRBD1|TRBV7-3|TRBJ2-7
TGTGCCAGCAGCTTAACGCCCTCGCCTGGGACAGGGATTTACGAGCAGTACTTC
CASSLTPSPGTGIYEQYF
>NA|TRBD2|TRBV29-1|TRBJ2-5
TGCAGCGAGAAGCGGGAGTCGCAGACCCAGTACTTC
CSEKRESQTQYF
>NA|TRBD1|TRBV4-1|TRBJ2-2
TGCGCCAGCAGCCAACAGGGGGCTATTATCGGGGAGCTGTTTTTT
CASSQQGAIIGELFF
>NA|NA|TRBV3-1/TRBV3-2|TRBJ2-2
TGTGCCAGCAAAGAGCGGGCGAACACCGGGGAGCTGTTTTTT
CASKERANTGELFF
>NA|TRBD1|TRBV11-2|TRBJ2-3
TGTGCCAGCAGCTTAAGGGGGCACTCAGATACGCAGTATTTT
CASSLRGHSDTQYF
>NA|TRBD1|TRBV18|TRBJ2-6
TGTGCCAGCTCACCAGCGGACAGGGGGAGCTCTGGGGCCAACGTCCTGACTTTC
CASSPADRGSSGANVLTF
>NA|NA|TRBV6-5|TRBJ2-5
TGTGCCAGCAGCCGCACGGGCCAAGAGACCCAGTACTTC
CASSRTGQETQYF
>NA|NA|TRBV24-1|TRBJ1-2
TGTGCCACCAGAGAGGGCGCTAACTATGGCTACACCTTC
CATREGANYGYTF
>NA|NA|TRBV19|TRBJ2-7
TGTGCCAGTAGTTTGGGGGCCTCCAACTACGAGCAGTACTTC
CASSLGASNYEQYF
>NA|TRBD1|TRBV3-1/TRBV3-2|TRBJ1-5
TGTGCCAGCAGCCAATCCCCCCGGGGCAGGGGGCCTAGCAATCAGCCCCAGCATTTT
CASSQSPRGRGPSNQPQHF
>few|TRBD1|TRBV7-9|TRBJ1-1
TGTGCCAGCGGGACAGGGAACACTGAAGCTTTCTTT
CASGTGNTEAFF
>NA|NA|TRBV29-1|TRBJ1-5
TGCAGCGTCGCCTCGGGGGATAATCAGCCCCAGCATTTT
CSVASGDNQPQHF
>NA|NA|TRBV5-1|TRBJ2-5
TGCGCCAGCAGCTTGGACGGACAGAACCTTTTGCAGGAGACCCAGTACTTC
CASSLDGQNLLQETQYF